The T cell receptor (beta chain) under discussion was sequenced for a study of T cells in localized non-small cell lung cancer. The study, taken as a whole, reports: Out of the top 100 tumor clones, a median approximately 50 were seen in adjacent lung. Highest T cell clonality was seen in uninvolved adjacent lung, surpassing that measured in tumor. Because sequencing included only one region (of the tumor), heterogeneity remains possible. Longer survival (overall) was linked to higher T cell density in blood.

The junction had 6 bases not matched to a gene; V was cut back by 4 bases and J by 1 base. Germline CDR1 LNHDA, CDR2 SQIVND (reference sequence). This CDR3 comprises 16 residues. Here immunoSEQ multiplex PCR was the method, and the copy in TCRdb shows in-frame clones only, minus some. The sample contains approximately 32,000 clones, roughly four fifths of which appear only once. Note on this clone: The antigen is undetermined.

The rearrangement links TRBV19 to TRBJ1-4, with TRBD1 matching over 7 bases. The sample was peripheral blood, taken before any cancer treatment. This TCR was recovered from a male donor at least 60 years old with stage III squamous cell lung carcinoma. The CDR3 region is CASSTGQALTNEKLFF. The CDR3 bases are TGTGCCAGTAGTACCGGACAGGCCTTAACTAATGAAAAACTGTTTTTT.